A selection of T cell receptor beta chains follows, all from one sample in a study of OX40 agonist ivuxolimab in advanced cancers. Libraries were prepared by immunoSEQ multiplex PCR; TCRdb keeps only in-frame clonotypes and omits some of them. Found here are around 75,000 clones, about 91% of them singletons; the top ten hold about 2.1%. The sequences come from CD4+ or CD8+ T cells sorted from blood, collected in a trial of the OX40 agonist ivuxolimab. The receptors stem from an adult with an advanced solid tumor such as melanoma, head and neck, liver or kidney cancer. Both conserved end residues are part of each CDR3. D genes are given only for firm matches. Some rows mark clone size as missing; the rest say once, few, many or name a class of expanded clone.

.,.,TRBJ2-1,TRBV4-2,TGTGCCAGCAGCCAAGAACGAGGGAGCTCCTACAATGAGCAGTTCTTC,CASSQERGSSYNEQFF
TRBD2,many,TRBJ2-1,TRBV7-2,TGTGCCAGCAGCTCCCAACGGACTAGCGGTTCCGAGCAGTTCTTC,CASSSQRTSGSEQFF
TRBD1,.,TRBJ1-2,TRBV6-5,TGTGCCAGCAGCCGAGGGACAGGGGTCCTTGGCTACACCTTC,CASSRGTGVLGYTF
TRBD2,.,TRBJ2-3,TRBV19,TGTGCCAGTAACCCTAGCGGGGGCACAGATACGCAGTATTTT,CASNPSGGTDTQYF
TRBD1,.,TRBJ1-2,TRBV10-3,TGTGCCATCAGCCCGGGACAGTCAAACTATGGCTACACCTTC,CAISPGQSNYGYTF
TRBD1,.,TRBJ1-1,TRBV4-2,TGTGCCAGCAGCCCAGGGGGGACTGAAGCTTTCTTT,CASSPGGTEAFF
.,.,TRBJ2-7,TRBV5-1,TGCGCCAGCAGCCCTGGTGCCGGTCGAACCCAACAGTACTTC,CASSPGAGRTQQYF
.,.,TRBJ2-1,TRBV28,TGTGCCACCTTCCGGGACGGAGTCTCTGATGAGCAGTTCTTC,CATFRDGVSDEQFF
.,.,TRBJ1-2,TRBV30,TGTGCCTGGAGTGCAACGGGCCCTAACTATGGCTACACCTTC,CAWSATGPNYGYTF
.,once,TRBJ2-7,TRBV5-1,TGCGCCAGCAGCTTGGATCTTACCTCCTACGAGCAGTACTTC,CASSLDLTSYEQYF
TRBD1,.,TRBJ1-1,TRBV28,TGTGCCAGCAGCGAACCGGGACAGGGGGCTACTGAAGCTTTCTTT,CASSEPGQGATEAFF
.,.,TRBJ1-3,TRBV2,TGTGCCAGCAAGATAGTGGTGTCTGGAAACACCATATATTTT,CASKIVVSGNTIYF
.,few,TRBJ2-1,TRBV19,TGTGCCAGTGGACAGATGGGTGAGCAGTTCTTC,CASGQMGEQFF
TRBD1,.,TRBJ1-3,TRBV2,TGTGCCAGCAGAGAAGACACGGGACAGCACTCTGGAAACACCATATATTTT,CASREDTGQHSGNTIYF
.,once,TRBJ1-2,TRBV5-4,TGTGCCAGCAGATACACCGAGACAGTTTATGGCTACACCTTC,CASRYTETVYGYTF
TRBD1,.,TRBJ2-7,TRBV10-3,TGTGCCATCAGTGAAACTACAGGGGGTGGGACCTACGAGCAGTACTTC,CAISETTGGGTYEQYF
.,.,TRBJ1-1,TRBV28,TGTGCCAGCAGTTTATTATATCGTGTCACTGAAGCTTTCTTT,CASSLLYRVTEAFF